This T cell receptor beta chain was observed in a study of cytomegalovirus exposure and HLA in healthy donors. Regarding donors, all were healthy bone marrow donors. At the time of sampling, donors were nominally healthy, though unrecorded immune exposures were likely. The PCR employed 60 Vbeta primers together with 13 Jbeta primers. Profiled with immunoSEQ multiplex PCR; TCRdb holds only in-frame clones, not every one. The table has fewer than 95,000 clones, approximately 60% seen once. Study results and caveats: A later analysis reportedly found fewer N-insertions in an Asian-associated ancestry cluster than the roughly 670-donor mean.

In regard to this clone: The antigen is undetermined.

CDR1 is SNHLY and CDR2 is FYNNEI in the germline V gene. The CDR3 sequence is 12 residues long. Trimming cost V 6 bases and J 4 bases; bases outside gene matches: 2. J is TRBJ1-2 and V is TRBV2, with 7 bases that match TRBD1. The sample consisted of PBMCs. The receptor was derived from a woman in her 50s in good health and CMV-seropositive. The chain's CDR3 is CASRGQLYGYTF. CDR3 nucleotide sequence: TGTGCCAGCAGGGGACAGCTCTATGGCTACACCTTC.